These 26 T cell receptor beta chains were sequenced from one sample in a study of immune evolution from preneoplasia to lung adenocarcinoma (dated by TCRdb to 2020 to 2022). The library was made by the immunoSEQ multiplex PCR assay. TCRdb's version of the immuneACCESS table is confined to in-frame rearrangements and falls short of the full clone set. An unresolved V gene accounts for under half of the shortfall where checked; the remainder is of unknown origin. The sample table lists over 4,000 clones, around 76% of them with a count of one. Clones ranked in the top ten supply around 10% of the sample. The sequenced material came from FFPE minimally invasive lung adenocarcinoma tissue. The cell subset or site label of this sample denotes: micro-invasive lung adenocarcinoma (MIA). These receptors all come from a person aged 65-85 years with lung adenocarcinoma.

The chain couples TRBV6-1 to TRBJ2-7; TRBD1 matches 7 bases. The CDR3 totals 12 residues. Germline CDR1 reads MNHNS; CDR2 reads SASEGT. The J segment lost 1 base and the V segment lost 8 bases, leaving 2 bases of the junction unmatched. The CDR3 loop is CASVRGSYEQYF. In nucleotides, the CDR3 is TGTGCCAGCGTCAGGGGGTCCTACGAGCAGTACTTC.

V is TRBV6-5 and J is TRBJ1-2, with D possibly TRBD1 on 6 matching bases. This CDR3 comprises 15 residues. The germline V and J ends were trimmed by 0 bases and 5 bases, with 13 bases remaining between them. Germline CDR1 and CDR2: MNHEY and SVGAGI. The CDR3 DNA reads as TGTGCCAGCAGTTACTCCCGGGGGGCAGAGTATGGCTACACCTTC. This codes for CASSYSRGAEYGYTF.

J is TRBJ2-7 and V is TRBV6-6; 9 bases are shared with TRBD1. Unmatched junction bases numbered 10, after V lost 6 bases and J lost 1 base. This CDR3 has 16 amino acids. Germline V lookup: CDR1 MNHNY, CDR2 SVGAGI (reference sequence). The CDR3 spells CASRASTGGYSYEQYF. In DNA, the CDR3 is TGTGCCAGCAGAGCCTCGACAGGGGGATATTCCTACGAGCAGTACTTC.

The chain recombines TRBV5-6 with TRBJ1-1; possible D gene TRBD1, 6 bases. The CDR3 contains 13 residues. The germline V gene has CDR1 SGHDT and CDR2 YYEEEE. V shed 3 bases and J shed 5 bases, with 11 bases lying between them. The CDR3 spells CASSSTGRTEAFF. The CDR3 coding sequence is TGTGCCAGCAGCTCTACAGGGAGAACTGAAGCTTTCTTT.

In this sample, this clone turned up once. The chain carries TRBV4-2 and TRBJ2-1; 10 positions match TRBD2. This CDR3 has 19 amino acids. CDR1 is LGHNA and CDR2 is YNFKEQ in the germline V gene. Trimming took 1 base from V and 0 from J; bases not matched to a gene: 9. CDR3 sequence: CASSQALTSGLSSYNEQFF. The CDR3 DNA follows: TGTGCCAGCAGCCAAGCCCTGACTAGCGGGTTAAGCTCCTACAATGAGCAGTTCTTC.

The chain combines TRBV9 with TRBJ2-7; the D gene is possibly TRBD2 (6 bases). CDR3 size: 16 residues. V dropped 4 bases and J dropped 0 bases, with 17 bases sitting between them. CDR1 and CDR2 (germline): SGDLS, YYNGEE. In DNA, the CDR3 is TGTGCCAGCAGCCCCCAGGTGGGGGGACCCTCCTACGAGCAGTACTTC. This encodes CASSPQVGGPSYEQYF.

J is TRBJ2-2 and V is TRBV10-1; D remains ambiguous. V shed 3 bases and J shed 0 bases, with 5 bases lying between them. CDR1 and CDR2 (germline): WNHNN, SYGVQD (reference sequence). The CDR3 is 14 amino acids. CDR3 region: CASSDITNTGELFF. CDR3 bases: TGCGCCAGCAGTGACATTACGAACACCGGGGAGCTGTTTTTT.

The CDR3 DNA sequence: TGTGCCAGCAGCTTAGGACTAGGTAGGACAGATACGCAGTATTTT. The encoded protein is CASSLGLGRTDTQYF. The chain recombines TRBV7-9 with TRBJ2-3; weak D call: TRBD2 (6 bases). The CDR3 runs to 15 residues. Germline loops: CDR1 SEHNR, CDR2 FQNEAQ (reference sequence). Trimming stripped 1 base from V and 3 bases from J, with 11 bases between.

The chain's CDR3 is CASSLRAGGSNTGELFF. The CDR3 bases are TGTGCCAGCAGCCTAAGGGCGGGGGGATCGAACACCGGGGAGCTGTTTTTT. V is TRBV7-3 and J is TRBJ2-2; TRBD2 matches 8 bases. The V gene end was trimmed by 5 bases and the J gene end by 0 bases; junction bases not matched to a gene: 8. Germline V CDR1 and CDR2: SGHTA, FQGTGA. CDR3 length: 17 amino acids.

V is TRBV7-9 and J is TRBJ1-3, with unresolved D. The CDR3 spans 13 residues. CDR1 SEHNR and CDR2 FQNEAQ come from the germline V gene (reference sequence). V was clipped by 0 bases and J by 4 bases, with 4 bases between them. The CDR3 protein is CASSLAGGNTIYF. The CDR3 nucleotides read TGTGCCAGCAGCTTAGCGGGGGGAAACACCATATATTTT. Together with reference TRBV7-9 and TRBJ1-3, the CDR3 gives the full variable domain: DTGVSQNPRHKITKRGQNVTFRCDPISEHNRLYWYRQTLGQGPEFLTYFQNEAQLEKSRLLSDRFSAERPKGSFSTLEIQRTEQGDSAMYLCASSLAGGNTIYFGEGSWLTVV.

Concerning this clone: Other DNA sequences of this sample code for an identical CDR3. This chain joins TRBV30 and TRBJ1-5; tentatively, D is TRBD1 (5 bases). Germline lookup yields CDR1 GTSNPN and CDR2 SVGIG (reference sequence). This CDR3 is 14 amino acids long. Trimming took 0 bases from V and 3 from J, leaving 9 bases between them. The CDR3 nucleotides are TGTGCCTGGAGTGTTCAACAGGACAATCAGCCCCAGCATTTT. Its translation: CAWSVQQDNQPQHF.

This clone was observed a single time. The V gene is TRBV15, the J gene TRBJ2-5; no reliable D call. CDR1 is LNHNV, CDR2 YYDKDF, per germline (reference sequence). V shed 5 bases and J shed 0 bases, with 10 bases lying between them. The CDR3 is 14 residues long. The CDR3 loop is CATSHDSYQETQYF. CDR3 in DNA: TGTGCCACCAGCCACGACTCGTACCAAGAGACCCAGTACTTC.

This clone is labeled as large (0.1 to 1%). The chain has TRBV6-6 and TRBJ1-1; 7 positions agree with TRBD1. The V segment lost 8 bases and the J segment 3 bases; nucleotides outside the gene matches: 6. CDR1 and CDR2 (germline): MNHNY, SVGAGI (reference sequence). This CDR3 is built from 13 residues. CDR3 bases: TGTGCCAGCGGGACAGAAGGTGACACTGAAGCTTTCTTT. Its translation: CASGTEGDTEAFF.

This CDR3 is CASIGVLAYRSYEQYF. CDR3 nucleotides: TGTGCCAGCATCGGAGTACTAGCCTATCGATCCTACGAGCAGTACTTC. The V and J genes are TRBV21-1 and TRBJ2-7; the listed D gene, TRBD2, was not tested against the DNA. TRBV21-1 is a known pseudogene. The CDR3 contains 16 residues.

This chain connects TRBV28 to TRBJ1-4; possibly TRBD1 for D (5 bases). There are 15 residues in the CDR3. Per the germline V gene, CDR1 is MDHEN and CDR2 is SYDVKM. Trimming cost V 3 bases and J 4 bases, with 12 bases left between them. The CDR3 DNA follows: TGTGCCAGCAGTTTCGGTGGGGGACTTAATGAAAAACTGTTTTTT. Translating it yields CASSFGGGLNEKLFF. The variable domain in full, with the rest retrieved from reference TRBV28 and TRBJ1-4, is DVKVTQSSRYLVKRTGEKVFLECVQDMDHENMFWYRQDPGLGLRLIYFSYDVKMKEKGDIPEGYSVSREKKERFSLILESASTNQTSMYLCASSFGGGLNEKLFFGSGTQLSVL.

This chain uses TRBV5-6 with TRBJ2-1; D ambiguous. The CDR3 totals 11 residues. V shed 2 bases and J shed 9 bases, with 6 bases lying between them. Looked up from germline, CDR1 is SGHDT and CDR2 is YYEEEE. CDR3 DNA sequence: TGTGCCAGCAGCTTCCGGGTTGAGCAGTTCTTC. Encoded protein: CASSFRVEQFF.

This chain joins TRBV30 and TRBJ2-5, with TRBD2 matching 9 bases. CDR3 size: 15 residues. Germline CDR1 is GTSNPN and CDR2 is SVGIG (reference sequence). The junction had 7 bases not matched to a gene; V was cut back by 1 base and J by 4 bases. For the CDR3, the DNA is TGTGCCTGGAGTGAGACTAGCGGAAGGGGAGAGACCCAGTACTTC. This translates into CAWSETSGRGETQYF.

The count of this clone is one. The rearrangement joins TRBV29-1 to TRBJ2-7; TRBD2 is a possible D gene (5 bases). The germline V gene encodes CDR1 SQVTM and CDR2 ANQGSEA. The CDR3 length is 12 residues. V lost 3 bases to trimming and J lost 3 bases, with 9 bases between them. The chain's CDR3 is CSVEDFLYEQYF. CDR3 in DNA: TGCAGCGTTGAGGACTTTCTCTACGAGCAGTACTTC.

This chain connects TRBV6-1 to TRBJ2-2; D possibly matches TRBD1 or TRBD2 (7 bases each). CDR3 length equals 13 residues. Germline values: CDR1 MNHNS, CDR2 SASEGT. Trimming left V 7 bases short and J 6 bases short, with 12 bases between. This CDR3 is CASNQGGPGELFF. CDR3 DNA sequence: TGTGCCAGCAATCAGGGGGGGCCCGGGGAGCTGTTTTTT.

This chain connects TRBV11-2 to TRBJ2-3; TRBD2 might be the D (5 bases). In germline, CDR1 is SGHAT, CDR2 FQNNGV. The CDR3 covers 14 residues. The V end was cut by 4 bases, the J end by 1 base, with 9 bases between. The CDR3 coding sequence is TGTGCCAGCAGCTCGTGGGGAGGCACAGATACGCAGTATTTT. Translation gives CASSSWGGTDTQYF. Full variable domain (rest looked up from reference TRBV11-2 and TRBJ2-3): EAGVAQSPRYKIIEKRQSVAFWCNPISGHATLYWYQQILGQGPKLLIQFQNNGVVDDSQLPKDRFSAERLKGVDSTLKIQPAKLEDSAVYLCASSSWGGTDTQYFGPGTRLTVL.

This clone was seen a few times. The chain couples TRBV5-6 to TRBJ1-5; TRBD1 agrees at 7 bases. The V and J ends lost 5 bases and 8 bases, in that order; junction bases with no gene match: 16. CDR1 SGHDT and CDR2 YYEEEE come from the germline V gene. This CDR3 spans 16 amino acids. The CDR3 DNA follows: TGTGCCAGCAGGGCTAAGGGGGCGTCCGTTATCAAGCCCCAGCATTTT. Translation gives CASRAKGASVIKPQHF.

This clone was detected only once. The V call is TRBV19, the J call TRBJ1-5, with a weak D call TRBD1 (5 bases). The CDR3 is made up of 12 amino acids. The germline V and J ends were trimmed by 6 bases and 5 bases, with 8 bases remaining between them. The germline gives CDR1 LNHDA, CDR2 SQIVND (reference sequence). The CDR3 reads CASRGRDQPQHF. CDR3 sequence (DNA): TGTGCCAGTAGGGGGCGGGATCAGCCCCAGCATTTT.

CDR3 region: CASSSRGRGETQYF. DNA of the CDR3: TGTGCCAGCAGCTCGAGGGGTAGAGGTGAGACCCAGTACTTC. The chain joins TRBV7-2 to TRBJ2-5; TRBD1 or TRBD2 may be the D gene (5 bases each). The germline V gene encodes CDR1 SGHTA and CDR2 FQGNSA. V dropped 4 bases and J dropped 5 bases, with 14 bases sitting between them. CDR3 length equals 14 residues.

The CDR3 region has the DNA TGTGCCAGCAGTAGGGACAGGGATGGGACCCAGTACTTC. This gives the protein CASSRDRDGTQYF. The chain recombines TRBV6-5 with TRBJ2-5; the match to TRBD1 covers 9 bases. V trimming: 5 bases; J trimming: 7 bases; junction bases outside the gene matches: 5. There are 13 residues in the CDR3. Germline CDR1 is MNHEY and CDR2 is SVGAGI.

This chain joins TRBV4-1 and TRBJ2-4; TRBD2 agrees at 9 bases. CDR3 size: 19 residues. J lost 4 bases, V lost 0 bases, and 13 bases had no gene match. Germline CDR1 MGHRA, CDR2 YSYEKL. The CDR3 loop reads CASSQESGLAGKIKNIQYF. The CDR3 bases are TGCGCCAGCAGCCAAGAGTCAGGGCTAGCGGGGAAAATTAAAAACATTCAGTACTTC.

This sequence joins TRBV7-5 and TRBJ1-5. TRBV7-5 is assigned pseudogene status. There are 17 residues in the CDR3. The CDR3 spells CARSLANRRERYQPQHF. CDR3 nucleotide sequence: TGTGCCAGAAGCTTAGCAAATCGGAGGGAAAGGTATCAGCCCCAGCATTTT.